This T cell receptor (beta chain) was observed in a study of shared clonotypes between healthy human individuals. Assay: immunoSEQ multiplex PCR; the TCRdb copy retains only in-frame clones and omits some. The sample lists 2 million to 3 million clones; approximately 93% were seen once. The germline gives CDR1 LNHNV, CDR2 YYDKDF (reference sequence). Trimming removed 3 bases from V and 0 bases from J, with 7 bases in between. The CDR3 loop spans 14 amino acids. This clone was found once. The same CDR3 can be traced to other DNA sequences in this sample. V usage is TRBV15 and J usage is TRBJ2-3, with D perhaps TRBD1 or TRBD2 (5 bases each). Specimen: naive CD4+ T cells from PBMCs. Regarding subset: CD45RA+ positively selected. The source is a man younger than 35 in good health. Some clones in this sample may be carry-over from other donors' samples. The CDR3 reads CATSRGTSTDTQYF. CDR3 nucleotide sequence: TGTGCCACCAGCAGGGGGACCAGCACAGATACGCAGTATTTT.